Below, 17 T cell receptor beta chains from the same sample are listed, as sequenced in a study of T cells in Graves' hyperthyroidism and ophthalmopathy. Amplified regions were TCR beta CDR3 sequences from RNA transcripts. First-round RT-PCR with HTBI primers amplified the TCR CDR3 region. Each CDR3 protein is one row after TCRdb ran MiXCR on the multiplex PCR reads. The sample holds 550,000 to 600,000 distinct CDR3 sequences, 14% seen once. Sequencing was done on a sample of blood. The receptors shown here come from a woman aged 18 to 35 with Graves' ophthalmopathy.

This clonotype was picked up many times. V gene TRBV5-8 combines with J gene TRBJ1-1; 9 bases are a match to TRBD1. V was clipped by 4 bases and J by 10 bases; unmatched bases: 8. The germline gives CDR1 SGHTS, CDR2 YDEGEE. The CDR3 covers 13 residues. CDR3 residues: CASSDKTGGRAFF. The DNA of the CDR3 is TGTGCCAGCAGCGATAAGACAGGGGGTCGAGCTTTCTTT.

The chain carries TRBV29-1 and TRBJ1-1; TRBD1 matches 9 bases. Germline CDR1 is SQVTM and CDR2 is ANQGSEA. The CDR3 spans 13 residues. After removal of 6 bases from V and 4 bases from J, the junction contained 6 bases not matched to a gene. The CDR3 is CSVGQGLSTEAFF. The DNA for the CDR3 is TGCAGCGTGGGACAGGGCTTAAGCACTGAAGCTTTCTTT.

This clonotype was observed a few times. The chain couples TRBV18 to TRBJ1-4; D is undetermined. This CDR3 has 13 residues. V lost 8 bases, J lost 0 bases, and 7 bases lay in between. Per the germline V gene, CDR1 is KGHSH and CDR2 is LQKENI. CDR3 loop: CASLDATNEKLFF. The DNA for the CDR3 is TGTGCCAGCCTGGACGCAACTAATGAAAAACTGTTTTTT.

This clonotype was seen many times. The CDR3 region is CASSFWATRIYGYTF. CDR3 DNA sequence: TGTGCCAGCAGTTTCTGGGCGACCCGGATCTATGGCTACACCTTC. The rearrangement links TRBV28 to TRBJ1-2; D gene uncertain. This CDR3 region has 15 residues. The V and J ends lost 3 bases and 4 bases respectively, with 15 bases between them. CDR1 is MDHEN and CDR2 is SYDVKM in the germline V gene.

This clonotype was counted only a few times. This sequence joins TRBV6-2 or TRBV6-3 and TRBJ1-5, with 8 bases matching TRBD1. This CDR3 comprises 16 residues. The J segment lost 1 base and the V segment lost 6 bases, leaving 8 bases of the junction unmatched. Germline V gene data show CDR1 as MNHEY and CDR2 as SVGEGT. CDR3 residues: CASSLFQGASNQPQHF. In DNA, the CDR3 is TGTGCCAGCAGCCTCTTTCAGGGGGCCAGCAATCAGCCCCAGCATTTT.

This clonotype turned up a few times. The V and J genes are TRBV4-1 and TRBJ2-5; D possibly corresponds to TRBD2 (5 bases). CDR3 length: 15 amino acids. CDR1 is MGHRA and CDR2 is YSYEKL in the germline V gene. Trimming removed 9 bases at V and 1 base at J, with 18 bases between. Written as DNA, the CDR3 is TGCGCCAGTAGAAGGCGGGCGGCAGCCCAAGAGACCCAGTACTTC. It specifies CASRRRAAAQETQYF.

This clonotype has ten or more counts. CDR3 in DNA: TGTGCCAGCAGTAAGTTGGGGTTCTCCTACAATGAGCAGTTCTTC. Translation gives CASSKLGFSYNEQFF. The genes are TRBV2 and TRBJ2-1; D not certain. This CDR3 has 15 residues. CDR1 SNHLY and CDR2 FYNNEI come from the germline V gene. V was pared by 5 bases and J by 0 bases, with 11 bases between.

This clonotype has ten or more counts. The V call is TRBV2, the J call TRBJ2-7; TRBD1 matches at 9 bases. V lost 7 bases to trimming and J lost 3 bases; unmatched junction nucleotides: 7. This CDR3 is 14 amino acids long. Per the germline V gene, CDR1 is SNHLY and CDR2 is FYNNEI. The CDR3 nucleotides read TGTGCCAGCAACGAACAGGGGGCGATCTACGAGCAGTACTTC. It encodes CASNEQGAIYEQYF.

This clonotype was seen at least ten times. The chain joins TRBV9 to TRBJ2-1, with no clear D. The V and J ends lost 0 bases and 4 bases respectively, with 8 bases between them. The CDR3 loop spans 14 amino acids. Germline V gene lookup returns CDR1 SGDLS and CDR2 YYNGEE. CDR3 amino acids: CASSVAGRYNEQFF. The CDR3, as DNA: TGTGCCAGCAGCGTAGCCGGGCGGTACAATGAGCAGTTCTTC.

The table lists this clonotype with many counts. This chain uses TRBV10-3 with TRBJ2-1; 10 bases map to TRBD2. The CDR3 contains 16 residues. Germline assignment: CDR1 ENHRY and CDR2 SYGVKD. J lost 1 base, V lost 6 bases, and 6 bases had no gene match. In DNA form, the CDR3 reads TGTGCCATCAGCCCGTCACTAGCGGGATCCTACAATGAGCAGTTCTTC. It specifies CAISPSLAGSYNEQFF.

This clonotype was recorded many times. The chain employs TRBV28 and TRBJ1-2; 12 nucleotides align to TRBD1. CDR1 and CDR2 (germline): MDHEN, SYDVKM. Trimming at V came to 6 bases and at J to 5 bases, leaving 7 bases not matched to a gene. The CDR3 contains 15 residues. The CDR3 here is CASSLGQGAGYGYTF. The DNA of the CDR3 is TGTGCCAGCAGCTTGGGACAGGGGGCAGGGTATGGCTACACCTTC.

This clonotype was detected many times. The chain links TRBV29-1 to TRBJ1-1; 7 nucleotides align to TRBD1. CDR3 length: 12 amino acids. The germline V gene encodes CDR1 SQVTM and CDR2 ANQGSEA. The ends lost 7 bases at V and 0 bases at J; junction bases unmatched: 2. The CDR3 region is CSAGQVNTEAFF. The CDR3 nucleotides read TGCAGCGCCGGACAGGTGAACACTGAAGCTTTCTTT.

This clonotype was seen a few times. The chain recombines TRBV6-2 or TRBV6-3 with TRBJ1-1, with 12 bases matching TRBD1. CDR1 and CDR2 (germline): MNHEY, SVGEGT. V dropped 5 bases and J dropped 4; count of bases not matched to a gene: 11. The CDR3 has 17 amino acids. The CDR3: CASSRDRDRGQVTEAFF. The CDR3 nucleotides read TGTGCCAGCAGTAGGGACCGGGACAGGGGGCAGGTCACTGAAGCTTTCTTT.

The V call is TRBV6-2 or TRBV6-3, the J call TRBJ1-5; no reliable D call. This CDR3 has 14 amino acids. The V end lost 2 bases, the J end lost 9 bases, and 14 bases lay between the germline ends. Germline-derived CDR1 and CDR2 are MNHEY and SVGEGT. CDR3 DNA sequence: TGTGCCAGCAGTTACATGACGGCGGGAAGGCCCCAGCATTTT. It yields the protein CASSYMTAGRPQHF.

In this sample, this clonotype turned up many times. The rearrangement joins TRBV6-5 to TRBJ1-2; 9 bases map to TRBD1. Trimming removed 7 bases from V and 1 base from J; junction bases left unmatched: 10. The CDR3 consists of 16 residues. CDR1 and CDR2 from the germline V gene are MNHEY and SVGAGI. The CDR3 loop reads CASKEYRGLLNYGYTF. The CDR3 bases are TGTGCCAGCAAGGAGTACAGGGGGCTGCTTAACTATGGCTACACCTTC.

CDR3 bases: TGCAGCGCCAACAGGGGGGCCCAAGAGACCCAGTACTTC. It translates to CSANRGAQETQYF. This chain links TRBV29-1 with TRBJ2-5; TRBD1 agrees at 8 bases. The V segment lost 7 bases and the J segment 1 base; nucleotides outside the gene matches: 5. CDR3 length: 13 residues. The germline CDR1 and CDR2 sequences are SQVTM and ANQGSEA.

This clonotype came up many times. The V and J genes are TRBV19 and TRBJ2-7; TRBD1 agrees at 7 bases. The germline gives CDR1 LNHDA, CDR2 SQIVND (reference sequence). V shed 9 bases and J 3 bases; nucleotides not matched to a gene: 8. This CDR3 has 13 amino acids. This chain's CDR3 is CASSPGQNYEQYF. The CDR3 bases are TGTGCCAGCAGTCCGGGACAGAACTACGAGCAGTACTTC.